This TCR beta chain appears in the sequencing data of a study of T cell responses to AZD1222 COVID-19 vaccine. Sequencing used immunoSEQ multiplex PCR; TCRdb keeps in-frame clones, though not all of them. The sample yields around 150,000 clones, about 80% seen once. Whole-study findings and limits: The donor group comprised mostly white British people and more females; the analysis possibly underestimated clonal diversity. Targeting of unmutated variant regions was reportedly seen in nearly half of spike-specific TCRs.

This clone was detected a few times. Its antigen is still unknown. The same CDR3 arises from other DNA sequences in this sample as well. Sequenced here: peripheral blood, sampled on day 0 of AZD1222 vaccination. This clonotype was obtained from an adult in good health.

CDR3 amino acids: CASSLDPGGQETQYF. CDR3 DNA: TGCGCCAGCAGCTTGGACCCCGGGGGACAAGAGACCCAGTACTTC. The chain employs TRBV5-1 and TRBJ2-5; a possible D gene is TRBD2 (6 bases). The CDR3 spans 15 residues. With 0 bases removed from V and 2 bases from J, the gap between germline ends came to 11 bases. Germline CDR1 and CDR2: SGHRS and YFSETQ. Full variable domain (missing parts from reference TRBV5-1 and TRBJ2-5): KAGVTQTPRYLIKTRGQQVTLSCSPISGHRSVSWYQQTPGQGLQFLFEYFSETQRNKGNFPGRFSGRQFSNSRSEMNVSTLELGDSALYLCASSLDPGGQETQYFGPGTRLLVL.